These T cell receptor beta chains were read from a single sample in a study of blood T cell repertoires in COVID-19. Repertoires were generated with immunoSEQ multiplex PCR, while TCRdb's copy carries only in-frame clones and drops some. The data show about 380,000 clones, around 87% seen once. Sequencing input: PBMCs or T cells enriched from blood (not recorded which). The origin of the receptors is a man aged 30-40 years who had recovered from COVID-19. The CDR3 runs from the conserved cysteine through the conserved F or W. Fields, in order: V gene, D gene, J gene, CDR3 protein. A D gene is named only where the DNA matches it firmly.

TRBV28,NA,TRBJ1-2,CASAQGFYGYTF
TRBV12-5,NA,TRBJ1-5,CASGLGPRAGSLRNQPQHF
TRBV6-2/TRBV6-3,NA,TRBJ1-5,CASSGSFNQPQHF
TRBV30,NA,TRBJ1-5,CAWSGPLVFSNQPQHF
TRBV15,NA,TRBJ1-3,CATRSPGNTIYF
TRBV9,NA,TRBJ2-7,CASSPRQDSYEQYF
TRBV19,NA,TRBJ1-2,CASIPWGGNYGYTF
TRBV2,NA,TRBJ1-1,CASRAWANTEAFF
TRBV24-1,TRBD1,TRBJ2-1,CATSETGHEQFF
TRBV28,NA,TRBJ2-7,CASSLNDNEQYF
TRBV2,NA,TRBJ2-5,CASSVSHQVQTQYF
TRBV7-2,NA,TRBJ2-1,CASSPGGQKFF
TRBV3-1/TRBV3-2,TRBD2,TRBJ2-5,CASSPGGARRTQYF
TRBV3-1/TRBV3-2,TRBD1,TRBJ1-4,CASSQGPQGGEKLFF
TRBV3-1/TRBV3-2,TRBD2,TRBJ2-5,CASSQPAGAQETQYF
TRBV5-4,NA,TRBJ2-5,CASSPGGGLKETQYF
TRBV11-2,NA,TRBJ2-2,CASSVTQTTELFF
TRBV9,TRBD2,TRBJ2-5,CASSVWTSGGQETQYF
TRBV5-1,TRBD1,TRBJ1-1,CASRRQGTNTEAFF
TRBV19,TRBD2,TRBJ2-1,CASSIGGSGGLNEQFF
TRBV30,NA,TRBJ1-1,CAWSVTRSEAFF
TRBV24-1,TRBD1,TRBJ2-3,CATSDPGQGASTDTQYF
TRBV19,TRBD1,TRBJ1-5,CASSRLGQGTEQPQHF
TRBV7-2,TRBD1,TRBJ1-2,CASSAHQGAEYGYTF
TRBV6-5,NA,TRBJ1-1,CASRQYEKNTEAFF
TRBV25-1,NA,TRBJ1-3,CASSESVISGNTIYF
TRBV5-1,NA,TRBJ1-1,CASSLAQGTAFF
TRBV7-9,NA,TRBJ1-1,CASSRPKATEQGRTEAFF
TRBV12-2,NA,TRBJ1-5,CASRAGGTENQPQHF
TRBV10-2,NA,TRBJ1-2,CASSELAGNDQDYTF
TRBV20-1,NA,TRBJ1-3,CSASLWGAKGNTIYF
TRBV18,TRBD1,TRBJ2-3,CASFRDRADTQYF
TRBV7-9,NA,TRBJ1-4,CASSHRDPGEKLFF
TRBV30,TRBD1,TRBJ2-1,CAWGRDRVIF
TRBV14,TRBD1,TRBJ1-6,CASSRHPGTGASNSPLHF
TRBV6-2/TRBV6-3,NA,TRBJ1-6,CASSSTQNSPLHF
TRBV5-1,TRBD2,TRBJ2-5,CASSQGLAEETQYF
TRBV7-6,NA,TRBJ1-1,CASSLGSAEASFF